This T cell receptor (beta chain) was profiled in a study of T cells in Graves' hyperthyroidism and ophthalmopathy (dated by TCRdb to between 2018 and 2020). With regard to the full study: Peripheral blood was collected at initial diagnosis, before any treatment. TCR V-J signatures able to tell the groups apart were searched for in a discovery cohort of some 100 patients, of whom 40 to 45 had Graves' ophthalmopathy and about 60 had stable Graves' hyperthyroidism. Prospective prediction of ophthalmopathy was tested in an independent validation cohort of fewer than 20 hyperthyroidism patients and 17 patients who later progressed to ophthalmopathy. The approximately 90 discovery patients were divided at random into training and test sets in a 7:3 ratio. Thyroid tissue and blood T-cell repertoires from roughly 6 Graves' hyperthyroidism patients were also compared in the study. Once sampling was done, hyperthyroidism patients were given methimazole at a starting dose of 30 mg daily, whereas ophthalmopathy patients were given high-dose intravenous methylprednisolone. The paper describes TCR Vbeta CDR3 sequencing of about 140 peripheral blood samples, made up of 43 ophthalmopathy patients, roughly 72 hyperthyroidism patients and some 17 progressor patients. The full study reports these points: During validation, the model predicted progression to ophthalmopathy a median of around six months ahead of onset, with almost 71% sensitivity and 72% to 80% specificity. Blood samples also contained most of the expanded thyroid clonotypes (frequency above 0.001), which suggests that blood repertoires may reflect thyroid immune responses. Sample size was not statistically predetermined, and blinding of investigators to group allocation was not performed. In cross-validation, a model built on a 13 V-J signature told ophthalmopathy apart from stable hyperthyroidism with 85% to 90% sensitivity and about 81% specificity, and in testing the same model reached 80%/75%.

CDR1 and CDR2, per the germline V gene (reference sequence), are DFQATT and SNEGSKA. The CDR3 sequence holds 13 residues, the cysteine and phenylalanine included. Only the CDR3 portion is preserved as DNA: 39 bases, with reading frame beginning at the first base. The TCR beta CDR3 regions were amplified from the RNA transcripts. The TCR CDR3 was subjected to a first round of RT-PCR using the HTBI primer set and the Qiagen OneStep RT-PCR kit. Libraries were constructed in a second round of multiplex PCR, after which size selection and purification were carried out. Paired-end sequencing of the libraries was performed with 100 bp reads on an Illumina HiSeq2000. As for the authors' bioinformatics: Raw data were processed with SOAPnuke, discarding reads with adapters, uncalled bases, mean Phred below 15, or no exact constant-primer or identifier match. COPE v1.2.5 was used to merge the high-quality paired reads, and each unique nucleotide sequence was defined as a clonotype. MiTCR v1.1 was used to align the clonotypes against IMGT TRBV, TRBD and TRBJ reference segments. Only V-J combinations with frequency above 0.0001, covering 99.2% of repertoires, were analysed. The TCS score was defined as F50 (clonal expansion) divided by E x V (chaos), with BLOSUM62-based TCRdist calculated between CDR3 peptides within each V-J. Welch's t-statistics and random forest reduced 514 V-J features to about 13, which were used in a naive Bayes classifier (R e1071). TCRdb applied fastp at Q25 and MiXCR to the public reads, then kept only in-frame beta chains. Rows are combined by CDR3 protein, so each entry shows the most common genes and DNA. These V and J calls are TCRdb output, not the study's own analysis. The sample table shows under 200,000 distinct CDR3 sequences, and 9.4% are seen once. The ten largest clones take up around 21% of the sample.

This clonotype occurred many times. What this receptor recognizes is not known. No much larger clonotype is one base removed from it; base qualities were not supplied. The hyperthyroidism patients were between 18 and 65 years old and newly diagnosed, with a disease duration of less than 2 months. Exclusion was applied to patients with uncontrolled infections, other autoimmune diseases, pregnancy or lactation. Clinical symptoms, serum thyroxine and TRAb, thyroid ultrasound, and orbital computed tomography formed the basis for the diagnoses. Blood from progressor patients was collected at the time of first diagnosis with hyperthyroidism, before any ophthalmopathy symptoms had appeared. PBMCs were separated from roughly 10 ml of fresh peripheral blood using Ficoll-Paque density gradient centrifugation. Progressor patients were first diagnosed with Graves' hyperthyroidism and then developed ophthalmopathy during follow-up. Trizol reagent was used to extract total RNA, and RNA quality was then checked on an Agilent 2100 Bioanalyzer.

Recombination linked TRBV20-1 to TRBJ1-1; the D region possibly corresponds to TRBD1 (6 bases align). The origin of this receptor is a woman aged 18-29 years with Graves' hyperthyroidism that later progressed to Graves' ophthalmopathy. Sequences were obtained from blood. The CDR3 is CSARTADWTEAFF. The nucleotides are TGCAGCGCCCGGACAGCCGATTGGACTGAAGCTTTCTTT.